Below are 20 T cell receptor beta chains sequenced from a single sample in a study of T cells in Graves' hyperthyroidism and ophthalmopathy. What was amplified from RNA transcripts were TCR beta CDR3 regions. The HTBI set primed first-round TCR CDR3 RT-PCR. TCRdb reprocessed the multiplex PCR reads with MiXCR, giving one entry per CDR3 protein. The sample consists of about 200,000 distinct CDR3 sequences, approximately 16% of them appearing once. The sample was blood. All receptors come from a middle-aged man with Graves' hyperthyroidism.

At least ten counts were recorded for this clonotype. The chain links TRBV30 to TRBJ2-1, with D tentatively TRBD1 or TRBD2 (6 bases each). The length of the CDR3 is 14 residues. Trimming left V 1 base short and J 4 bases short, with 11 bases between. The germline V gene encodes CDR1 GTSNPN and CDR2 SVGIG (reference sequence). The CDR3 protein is CAWSGGARYNEQFF. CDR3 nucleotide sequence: TGTGCCTGGAGTGGGGGGGCGCGGTACAATGAGCAGTTCTTC.

The chain's CDR3 is CSARDPIAGGQDTQYF. CDR3 in DNA: TGCAGTGCTAGAGATCCAATAGCGGGGGGGCAAGATACGCAGTATTTT. The rearrangement links TRBV20-1 to TRBJ2-3; 11 positions match TRBD2. CDR1 DFQATT and CDR2 SNEGSKA come from the germline V gene (reference sequence). The CDR3 has 16 amino acids. Trimming took 0 bases from V and 5 from J; bases not matched to a gene: 7.

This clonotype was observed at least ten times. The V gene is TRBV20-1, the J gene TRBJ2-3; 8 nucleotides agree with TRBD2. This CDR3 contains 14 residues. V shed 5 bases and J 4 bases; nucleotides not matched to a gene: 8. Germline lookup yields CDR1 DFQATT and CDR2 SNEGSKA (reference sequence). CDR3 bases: TGCAGTGCTTCTCGACTAGCGAAAGCAGATACGCAGTATTTT. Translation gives CSASRLAKADTQYF.

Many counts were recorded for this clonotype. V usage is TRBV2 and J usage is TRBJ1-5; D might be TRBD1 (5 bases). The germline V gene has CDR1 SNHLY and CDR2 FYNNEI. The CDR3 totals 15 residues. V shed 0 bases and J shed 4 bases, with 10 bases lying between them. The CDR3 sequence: CASSEARGGNQPQHF. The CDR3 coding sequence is TGTGCCAGCAGTGAAGCGCGGGGGGGGAATCAGCCCCAGCATTTT.

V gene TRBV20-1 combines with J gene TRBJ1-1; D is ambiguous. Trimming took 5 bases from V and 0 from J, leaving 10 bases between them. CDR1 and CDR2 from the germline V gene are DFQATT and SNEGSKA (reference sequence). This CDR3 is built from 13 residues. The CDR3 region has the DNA TGCAGTGCTCGTGGCGGAATGAACACTGAAGCTTTCTTT. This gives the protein CSARGGMNTEAFF.

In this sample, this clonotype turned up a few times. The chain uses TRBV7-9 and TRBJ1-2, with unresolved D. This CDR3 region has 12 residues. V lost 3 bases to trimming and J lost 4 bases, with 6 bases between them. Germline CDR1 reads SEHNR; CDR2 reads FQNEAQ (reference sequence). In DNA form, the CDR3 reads TGTGCCAGCAGCTTTTTATTCTATGGCTACACCTTC. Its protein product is CASSFLFYGYTF. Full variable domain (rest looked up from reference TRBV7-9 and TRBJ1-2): DTGVSQNPRHKITKRGQNVTFRCDPISEHNRLYWYRQTLGQGPEFLTYFQNEAQLEKSRLLSDRFSAERPKGSFSTLEIQRTEQGDSAMYLCASSFLFYGYTFGSGTRLTVV.

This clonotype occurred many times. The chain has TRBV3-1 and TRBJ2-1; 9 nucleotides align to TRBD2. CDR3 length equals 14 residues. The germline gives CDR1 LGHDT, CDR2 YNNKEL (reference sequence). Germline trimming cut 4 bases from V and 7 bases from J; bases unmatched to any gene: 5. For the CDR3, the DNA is TGTGCCAGCAGCCGGGCTAGCGGGGTAAATGAGCAGTTCTTC. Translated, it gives CASSRASGVNEQFF.

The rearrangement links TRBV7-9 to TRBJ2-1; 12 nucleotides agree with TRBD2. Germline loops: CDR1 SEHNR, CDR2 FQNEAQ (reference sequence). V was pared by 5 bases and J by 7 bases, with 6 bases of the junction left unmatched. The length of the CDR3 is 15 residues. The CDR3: CASSIGLAGQNEQFF. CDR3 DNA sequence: TGTGCCAGCAGCATCGGACTAGCGGGGCAAAATGAGCAGTTCTTC.

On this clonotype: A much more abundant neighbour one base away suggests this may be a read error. The CDR3 reads CVSSQEVDLQYF. For the CDR3, the DNA is TGTGTCAGCAGCCAAGAGGTAGATTTACAGTACTTC. V usage is TRBV3-1 and J usage is TRBJ2-4; D is unresolved. Germline loops: CDR1 LGHDT, CDR2 YNNKEL (reference sequence). The CDR3 is made up of 12 amino acids.

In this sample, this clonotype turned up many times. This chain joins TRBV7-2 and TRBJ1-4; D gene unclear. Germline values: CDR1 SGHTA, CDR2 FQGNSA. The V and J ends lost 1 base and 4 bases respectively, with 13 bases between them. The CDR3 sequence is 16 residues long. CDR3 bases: TGTGCCAGCAGCTTAGGTTTCACAGCCCATAATGAAAAACTGTTTTTT. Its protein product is CASSLGFTAHNEKLFF.

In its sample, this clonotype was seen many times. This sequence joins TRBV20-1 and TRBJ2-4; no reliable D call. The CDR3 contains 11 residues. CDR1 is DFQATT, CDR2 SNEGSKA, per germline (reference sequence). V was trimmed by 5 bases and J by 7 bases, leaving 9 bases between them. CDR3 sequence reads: CSAPSGNIQYF. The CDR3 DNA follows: TGCAGTGCTCCGTCTGGGAACATTCAGTACTTC.

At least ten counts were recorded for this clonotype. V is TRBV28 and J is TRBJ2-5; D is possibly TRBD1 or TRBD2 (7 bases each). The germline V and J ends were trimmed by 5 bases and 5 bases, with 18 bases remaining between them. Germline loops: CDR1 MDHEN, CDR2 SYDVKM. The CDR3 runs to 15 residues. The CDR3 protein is CASSPTQGRGETQYF. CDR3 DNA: TGTGCCAGCAGTCCAACACAGGGGCGGGGGGAGACCCAGTACTTC.

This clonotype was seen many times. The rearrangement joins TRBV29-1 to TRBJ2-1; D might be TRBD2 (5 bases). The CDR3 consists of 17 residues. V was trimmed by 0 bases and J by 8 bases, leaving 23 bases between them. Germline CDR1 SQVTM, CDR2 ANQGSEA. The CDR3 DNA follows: TGCAGCGTTGAAGATTGGTCGAACCAGAGGGATCTATATGAGCAGTTCTTC. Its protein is CSVEDWSNQRDLYEQFF.

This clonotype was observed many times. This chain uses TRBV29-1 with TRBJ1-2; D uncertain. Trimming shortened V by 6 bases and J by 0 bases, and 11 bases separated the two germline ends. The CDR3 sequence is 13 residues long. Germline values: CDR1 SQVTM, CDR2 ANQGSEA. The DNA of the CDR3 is TGCAGCGTCTTTCTGACGGCTAACTATGGCTACACCTTC. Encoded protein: CSVFLTANYGYTF.

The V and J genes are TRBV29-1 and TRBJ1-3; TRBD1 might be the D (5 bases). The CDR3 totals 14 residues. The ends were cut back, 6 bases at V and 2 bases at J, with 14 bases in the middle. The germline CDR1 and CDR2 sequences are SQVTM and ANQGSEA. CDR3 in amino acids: CSVVLARAGNTIYF. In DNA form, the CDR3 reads TGCAGCGTCGTATTGGCCAGGGCTGGAAACACCATATATTTT.

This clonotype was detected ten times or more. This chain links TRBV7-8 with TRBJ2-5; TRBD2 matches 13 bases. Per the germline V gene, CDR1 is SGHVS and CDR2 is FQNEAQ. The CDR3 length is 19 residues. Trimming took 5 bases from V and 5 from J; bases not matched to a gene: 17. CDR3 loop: CASSPRLAGGPGYTETQYF. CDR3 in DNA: TGTGCCAGCAGCCCCCGACTAGCGGGGGGCCCTGGGTATACTGAGACCCAGTACTTC.

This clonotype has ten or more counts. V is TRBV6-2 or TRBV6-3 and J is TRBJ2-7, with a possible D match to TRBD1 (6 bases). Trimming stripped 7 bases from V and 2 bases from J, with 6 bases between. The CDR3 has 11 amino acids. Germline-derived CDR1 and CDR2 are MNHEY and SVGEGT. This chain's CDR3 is CASTGAYEQYF. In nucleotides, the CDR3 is TGTGCCAGCACAGGGGCCTACGAGCAGTACTTC.

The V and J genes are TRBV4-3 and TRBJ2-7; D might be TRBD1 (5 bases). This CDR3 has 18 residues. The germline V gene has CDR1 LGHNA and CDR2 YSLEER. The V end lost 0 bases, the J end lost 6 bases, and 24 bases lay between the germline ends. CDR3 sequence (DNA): TGCGCCAGCAGCCAAGACATGTGGTGGCGCAACAGGATAGGCGAGCAGTACTTC. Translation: CASSQDMWWRNRIGEQYF.

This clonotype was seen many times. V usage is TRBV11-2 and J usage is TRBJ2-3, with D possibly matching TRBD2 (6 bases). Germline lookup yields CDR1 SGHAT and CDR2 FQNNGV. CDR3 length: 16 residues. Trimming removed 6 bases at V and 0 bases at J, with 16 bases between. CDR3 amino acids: CASSTISGESTDTQYF. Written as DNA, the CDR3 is TGTGCCAGCAGTACTATATCGGGGGAAAGCACAGATACGCAGTATTTT.

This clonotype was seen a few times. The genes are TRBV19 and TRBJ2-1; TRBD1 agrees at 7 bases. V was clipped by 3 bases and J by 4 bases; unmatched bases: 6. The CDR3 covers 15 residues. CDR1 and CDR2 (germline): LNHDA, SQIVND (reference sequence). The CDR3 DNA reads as TGTGCCAGTAGTATCTACGGGACAGATTACAATGAGCAGTTCTTC. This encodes CASSIYGTDYNEQFF.